Detailed here is one T cell receptor beta chain. The record originates from a study of blood T cell repertoires in COVID-19. Study-level background: The samples span acute and convalescent COVID-19 from the United States, Italy and Spain. PBMCs, B-cell-depleted T cells, or T cells were the source of the cDNA or gDNA that made up the material.

In the study's own analysis: Researchers report that nucleated cell counts were estimated from reference gene primer amplification. The protocol was immunoSEQ multiplex PCR, while the TCRdb copy is restricted to in-frame clones and leaves out a portion. The DNA gave D and trimming, while V, J and clone size come from that table. The table includes some 150,000 clones, 86% detected once. Germline assignment: CDR1 SGHTA and CDR2 FQGNSA. V was clipped by 5 bases and J by 7 bases, with 13 bases between them. This CDR3 comprises 13 residues. The genes are TRBV7-2 and TRBJ2-3; D unresolved. The sequencing sample was made of peripheral blood. The clonotype was recovered from a woman aged 55-69 years with acute or convalescent COVID-19. CDR3 in amino acids: CASSPLSTNTQYF. Here the CDR3 DNA reads TGTGCCAGCAGCCCCCTCAGTACAAATACGCAGTATTTT.